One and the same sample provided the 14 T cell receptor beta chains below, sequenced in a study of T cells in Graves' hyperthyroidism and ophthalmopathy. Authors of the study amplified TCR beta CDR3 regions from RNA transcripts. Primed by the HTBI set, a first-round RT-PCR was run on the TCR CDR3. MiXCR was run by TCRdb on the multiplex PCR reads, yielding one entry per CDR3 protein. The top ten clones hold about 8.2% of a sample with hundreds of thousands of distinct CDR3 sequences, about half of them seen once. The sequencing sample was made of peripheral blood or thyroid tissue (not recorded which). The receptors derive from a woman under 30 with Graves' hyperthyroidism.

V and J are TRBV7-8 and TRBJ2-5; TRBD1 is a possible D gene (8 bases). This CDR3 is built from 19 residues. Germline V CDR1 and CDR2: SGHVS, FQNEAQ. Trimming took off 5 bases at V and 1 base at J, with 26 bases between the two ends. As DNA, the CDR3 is TGTGCCAGCAGCGAGGACAGGGAGGGAGGTCCCCTAATCCAAGAGACCCAGTACTTC. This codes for CASSEDREGGPLIQETQYF.

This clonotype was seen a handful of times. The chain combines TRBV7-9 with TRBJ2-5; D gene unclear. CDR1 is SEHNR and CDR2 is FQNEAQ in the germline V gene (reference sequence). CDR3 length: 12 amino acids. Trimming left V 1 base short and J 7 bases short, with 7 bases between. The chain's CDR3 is CASSLGGATQYF. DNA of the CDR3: TGTGCCAGCAGCTTAGGGGGTGCGACCCAGTACTTC.

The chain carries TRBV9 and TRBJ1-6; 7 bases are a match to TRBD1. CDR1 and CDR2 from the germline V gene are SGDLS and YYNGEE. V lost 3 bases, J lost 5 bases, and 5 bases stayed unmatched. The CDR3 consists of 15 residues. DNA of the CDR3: TGTGCCAGCAGCGCCGCGGGACAGCATAATTCACCCCTCCACTTT. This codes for CASSAAGQHNSPLHF.

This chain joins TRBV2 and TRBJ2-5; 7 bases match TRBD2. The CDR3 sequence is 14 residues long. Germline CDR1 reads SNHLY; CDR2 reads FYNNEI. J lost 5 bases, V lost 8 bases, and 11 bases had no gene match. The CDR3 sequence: CASLKGQGGETQYF. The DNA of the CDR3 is TGTGCCAGCCTCAAGGGGCAGGGAGGGGAGACCCAGTACTTC.

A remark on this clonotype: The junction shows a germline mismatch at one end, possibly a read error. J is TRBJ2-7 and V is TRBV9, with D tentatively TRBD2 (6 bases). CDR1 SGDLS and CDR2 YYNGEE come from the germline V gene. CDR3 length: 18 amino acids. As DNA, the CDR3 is TGTGCCAGCAGCGTAGGACCTCCCGCGGGCGGGAAAGGTTACGAGCGGTACTTC. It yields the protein CASSVGPPAGGKGYERYF.

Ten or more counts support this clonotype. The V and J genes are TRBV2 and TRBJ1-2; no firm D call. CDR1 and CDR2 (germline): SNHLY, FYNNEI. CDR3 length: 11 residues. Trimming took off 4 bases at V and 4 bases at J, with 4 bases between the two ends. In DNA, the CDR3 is TGTGCCAGCAGTGGTGGCTATGGCTACACCTTC. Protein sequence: CASSGGYGYTF. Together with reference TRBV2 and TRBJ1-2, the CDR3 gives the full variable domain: EPEVTQTPSHQVTQMGQEVILRCVPISNHLYFYWYRQILGQKVEFLVSFYNNEISEKSEIFDDQFSVERPDGSNFTLKIRSTKLEDSAMYFCASSGGYGYTFGSGTRLTVV.

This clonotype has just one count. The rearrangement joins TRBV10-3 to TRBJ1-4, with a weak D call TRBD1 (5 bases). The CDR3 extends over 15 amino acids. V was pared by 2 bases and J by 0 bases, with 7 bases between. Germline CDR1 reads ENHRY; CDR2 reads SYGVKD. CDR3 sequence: CAISEGASTNEKLFF. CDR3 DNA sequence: TGTGCCATCAGTGAGGGGGCGTCAACTAATGAAAAACTGTTTTTT.

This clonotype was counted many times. The CDR3 region is CASSEGRPNGYTF. The CDR3 coding sequence is TGTGCCAGCAGTGAAGGCAGGCCCAATGGCTACACCTTC. V is TRBV2 and J is TRBJ1-2; D gene ambiguous. The CDR3 length is 13 residues. CDR1 is SNHLY, CDR2 FYNNEI, per germline. V was clipped by 1 base and J by 6 bases, with 9 bases between them.

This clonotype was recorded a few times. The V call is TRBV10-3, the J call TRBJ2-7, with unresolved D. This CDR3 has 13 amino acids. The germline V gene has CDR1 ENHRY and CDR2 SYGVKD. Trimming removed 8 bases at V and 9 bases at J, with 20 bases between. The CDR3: CAIPENWSYPQYF. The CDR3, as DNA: TGTGCCATCCCAGAGAATTGGTCCTATCCGCAGTACTTC.

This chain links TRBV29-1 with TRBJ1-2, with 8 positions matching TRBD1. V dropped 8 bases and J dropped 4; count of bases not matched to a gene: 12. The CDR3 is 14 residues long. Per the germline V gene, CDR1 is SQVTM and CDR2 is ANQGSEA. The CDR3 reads CSLSRDRYGYGYTF. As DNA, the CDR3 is TGCAGCCTGTCCCGGGACAGGTACGGCTATGGCTACACCTTC. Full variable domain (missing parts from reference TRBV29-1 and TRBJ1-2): SAVISQKPSRDICQRGTSLTIQCQVDSQVTMMFWYRQQPGQSLTLIATANQGSEATYESGFVIDKFPISRPNLTFSTLTVSNMSPEDSSIYLCSLSRDRYGYGYTFGSGTRLTVV.

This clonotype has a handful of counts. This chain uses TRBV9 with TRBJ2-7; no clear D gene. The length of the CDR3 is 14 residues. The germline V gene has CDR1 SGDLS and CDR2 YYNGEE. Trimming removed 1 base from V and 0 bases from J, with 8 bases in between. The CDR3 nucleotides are TGTGCCAGCAGCGTAACAGTCAGCTCCTACGAGCAGTACTTC. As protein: CASSVTVSSYEQYF. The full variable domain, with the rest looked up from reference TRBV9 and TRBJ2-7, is DSGVTQTPKHLITATGQRVTLRCSPRSGDLSVYWYQQSLDQGLQFLIQYYNGEERAKGNILERFSAQQFPDLHSELNLSSLELGDSALYFCASSVTVSSYEQYFGPGTRLTVT.

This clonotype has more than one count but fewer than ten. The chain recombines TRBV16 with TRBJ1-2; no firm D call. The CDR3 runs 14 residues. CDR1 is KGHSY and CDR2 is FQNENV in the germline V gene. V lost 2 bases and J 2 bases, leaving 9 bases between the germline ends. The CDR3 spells CASSQIRGNYGYTF. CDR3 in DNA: TGTGCCAGCAGCCAAATCAGAGGGAACTATGGCTACACCTTC.

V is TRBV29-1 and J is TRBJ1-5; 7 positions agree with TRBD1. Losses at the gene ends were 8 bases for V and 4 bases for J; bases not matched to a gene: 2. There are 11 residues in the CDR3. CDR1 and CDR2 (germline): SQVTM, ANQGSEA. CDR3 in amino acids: CSLTGNQPQHF. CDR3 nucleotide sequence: TGCAGCCTGACAGGGAATCAGCCCCAGCATTTT.

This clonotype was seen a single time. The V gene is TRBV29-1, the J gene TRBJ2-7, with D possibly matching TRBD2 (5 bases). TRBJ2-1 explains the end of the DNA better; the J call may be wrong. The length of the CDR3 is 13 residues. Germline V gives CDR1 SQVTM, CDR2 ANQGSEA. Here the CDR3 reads CSVMGSSYNEQFF. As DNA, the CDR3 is TGCAGCGTGATGGGGAGCTCCTACAATGAGCAGTTCTTC.